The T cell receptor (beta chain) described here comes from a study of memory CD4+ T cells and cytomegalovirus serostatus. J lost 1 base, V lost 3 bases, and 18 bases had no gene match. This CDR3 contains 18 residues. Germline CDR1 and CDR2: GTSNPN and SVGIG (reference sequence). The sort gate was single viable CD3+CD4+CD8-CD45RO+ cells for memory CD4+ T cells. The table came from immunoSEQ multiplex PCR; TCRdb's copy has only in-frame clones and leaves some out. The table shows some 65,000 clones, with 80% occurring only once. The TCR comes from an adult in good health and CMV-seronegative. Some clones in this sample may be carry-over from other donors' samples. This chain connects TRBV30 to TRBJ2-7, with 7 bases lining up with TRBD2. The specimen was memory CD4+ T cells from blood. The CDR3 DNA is TGTGCCTGGAGGAGCACATCGGGGGGTTTGGCCTTGTCCTACGAGCAGTACTTC. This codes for CAWRSTSGGLALSYEQYF.